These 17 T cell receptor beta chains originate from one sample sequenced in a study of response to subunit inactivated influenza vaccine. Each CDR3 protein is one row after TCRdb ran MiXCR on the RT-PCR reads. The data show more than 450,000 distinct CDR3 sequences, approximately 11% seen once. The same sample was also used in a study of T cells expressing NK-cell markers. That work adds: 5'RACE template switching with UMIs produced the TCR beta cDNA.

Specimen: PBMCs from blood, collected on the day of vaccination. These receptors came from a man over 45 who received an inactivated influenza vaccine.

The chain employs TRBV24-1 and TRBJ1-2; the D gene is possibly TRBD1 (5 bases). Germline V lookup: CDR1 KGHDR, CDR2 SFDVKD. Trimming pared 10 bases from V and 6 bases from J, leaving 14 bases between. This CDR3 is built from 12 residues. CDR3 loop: CATQTETHGYTF. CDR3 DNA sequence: TGTGCCACTCAGACAGAGACCCATGGCTACACCTTC.

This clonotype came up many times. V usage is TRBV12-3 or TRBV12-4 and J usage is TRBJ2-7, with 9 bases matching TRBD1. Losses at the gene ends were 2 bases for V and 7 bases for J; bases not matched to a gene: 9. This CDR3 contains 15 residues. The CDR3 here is CASSLWRQGGIEQYF. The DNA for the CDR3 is TGTGCCAGCAGTTTATGGCGACAGGGGGGGATTGAGCAGTACTTC.

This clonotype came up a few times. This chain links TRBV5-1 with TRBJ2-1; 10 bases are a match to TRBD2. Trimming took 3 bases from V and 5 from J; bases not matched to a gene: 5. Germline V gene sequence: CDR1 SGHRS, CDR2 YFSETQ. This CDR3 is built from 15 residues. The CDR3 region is CASSSAGGVNNEQFF. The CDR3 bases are TGCGCCAGCAGCTCAGCGGGAGGGGTAAACAATGAGCAGTTCTTC.

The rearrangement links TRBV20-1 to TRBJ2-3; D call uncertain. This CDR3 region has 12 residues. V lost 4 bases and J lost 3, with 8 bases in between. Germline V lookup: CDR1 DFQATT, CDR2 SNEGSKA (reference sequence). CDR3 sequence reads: CSAMKTTDTQYF. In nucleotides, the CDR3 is TGCAGTGCTATGAAGACGACAGATACGCAGTATTTT.

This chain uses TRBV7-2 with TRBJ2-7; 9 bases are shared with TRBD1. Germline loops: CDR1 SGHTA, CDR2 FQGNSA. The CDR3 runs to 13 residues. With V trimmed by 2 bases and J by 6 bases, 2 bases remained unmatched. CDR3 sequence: CASSLTGGAEQYF. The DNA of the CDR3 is TGTGCCAGCAGCTTAACAGGGGGCGCCGAGCAGTACTTC.

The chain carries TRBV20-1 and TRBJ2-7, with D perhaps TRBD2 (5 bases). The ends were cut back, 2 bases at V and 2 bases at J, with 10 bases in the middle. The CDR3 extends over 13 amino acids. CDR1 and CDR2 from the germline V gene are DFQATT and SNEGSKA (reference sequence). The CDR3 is CSARLIGAYEQYF. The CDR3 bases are TGCAGTGCTAGACTTATCGGGGCCTACGAGCAGTACTTC.

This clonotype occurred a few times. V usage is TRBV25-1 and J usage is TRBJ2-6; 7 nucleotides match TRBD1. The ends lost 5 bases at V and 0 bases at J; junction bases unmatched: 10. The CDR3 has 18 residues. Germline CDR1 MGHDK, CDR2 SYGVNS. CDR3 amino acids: CASSLAGTVISGANVLTF. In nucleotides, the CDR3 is TGTGCCAGCAGTCTCGCCGGGACAGTGATCTCTGGGGCCAACGTCCTGACTTTC. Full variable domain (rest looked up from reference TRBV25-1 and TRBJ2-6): EADIYQTPRYLVIGTGKKITLECSQTMGHDKMYWYQQDPGMELHLIHYSYGVNSTEKGDLSSESTVSRIRTEHFPLTLESARPSHTSQYLCASSLAGTVISGANVLTFGAGSRLTVL.

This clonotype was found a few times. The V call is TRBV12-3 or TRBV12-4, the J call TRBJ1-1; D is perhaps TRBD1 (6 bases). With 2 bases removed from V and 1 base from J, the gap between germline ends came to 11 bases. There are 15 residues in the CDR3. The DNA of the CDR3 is TGTGCCAGCAGTTTACGGGGGGCCCCGAACACTGAAGCTTTCTTT. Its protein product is CASSLRGAPNTEAFF.

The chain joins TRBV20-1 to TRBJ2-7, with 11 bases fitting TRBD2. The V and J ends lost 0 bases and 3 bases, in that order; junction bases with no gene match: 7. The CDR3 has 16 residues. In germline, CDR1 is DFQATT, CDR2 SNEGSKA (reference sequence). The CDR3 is CSARDTGTSGGYEQYF. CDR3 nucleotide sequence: TGCAGTGCTAGAGATACTGGAACTAGCGGGGGCTACGAGCAGTACTTC.

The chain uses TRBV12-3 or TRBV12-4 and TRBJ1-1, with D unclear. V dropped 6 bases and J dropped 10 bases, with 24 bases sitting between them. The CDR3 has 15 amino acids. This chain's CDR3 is CASSPTYRRLSGAFF. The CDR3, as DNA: TGTGCCAGCAGCCCTACATACCGACGGTTATCGGGAGCTTTCTTT.

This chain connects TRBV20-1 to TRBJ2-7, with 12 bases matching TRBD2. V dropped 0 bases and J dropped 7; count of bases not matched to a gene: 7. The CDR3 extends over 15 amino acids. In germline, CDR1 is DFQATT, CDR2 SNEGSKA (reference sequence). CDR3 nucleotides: TGCAGTGCTAGAGATCGACTAGCGGGAGTAGGGGAGCAGTACTTC. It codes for CSARDRLAGVGEQYF.

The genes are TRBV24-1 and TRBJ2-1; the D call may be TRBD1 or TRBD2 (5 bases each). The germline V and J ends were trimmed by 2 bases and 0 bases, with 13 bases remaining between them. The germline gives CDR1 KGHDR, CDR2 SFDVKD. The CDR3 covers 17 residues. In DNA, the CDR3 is TGTGCCACCAGTGATTACAGGACTCCCAGCTCCTACAATGAGCAGTTCTTC. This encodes CATSDYRTPSSYNEQFF.

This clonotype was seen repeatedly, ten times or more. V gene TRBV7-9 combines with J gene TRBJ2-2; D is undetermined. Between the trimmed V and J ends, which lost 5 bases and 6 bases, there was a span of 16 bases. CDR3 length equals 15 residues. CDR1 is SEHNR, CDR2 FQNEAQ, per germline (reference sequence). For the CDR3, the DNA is TGTGCCAGCAGCCGAGGACCCGTACTATCCGGGGAGCTGTTTTTT. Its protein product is CASSRGPVLSGELFF.

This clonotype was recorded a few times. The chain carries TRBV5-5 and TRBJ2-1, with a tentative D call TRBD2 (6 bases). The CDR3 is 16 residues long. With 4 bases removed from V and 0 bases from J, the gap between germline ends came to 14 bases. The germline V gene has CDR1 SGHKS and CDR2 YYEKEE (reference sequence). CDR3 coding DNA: TGTGCCAGCAGCCCGGGAGCGGGTCTCTCCTACAATGAGCAGTTCTTC. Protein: CASSPGAGLSYNEQFF. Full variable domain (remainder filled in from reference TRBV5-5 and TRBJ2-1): DAGVTQSPTHLIKTRGQQVTLRCSPISGHKSVSWYQQVLGQGPQFIFQYYEKEERGRGNFPDRFSARQFPNYSSELNVNALLLGDSALYLCASSPGAGLSYNEQFFGPGTRLTVL.

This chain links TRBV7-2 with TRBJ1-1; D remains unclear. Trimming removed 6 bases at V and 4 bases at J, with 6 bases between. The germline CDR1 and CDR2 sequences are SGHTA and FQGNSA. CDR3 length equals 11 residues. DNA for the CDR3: TGTGCCAGCAGGGAGGCCACTGAAGCTTTCTTT. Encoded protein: CASREATEAFF.

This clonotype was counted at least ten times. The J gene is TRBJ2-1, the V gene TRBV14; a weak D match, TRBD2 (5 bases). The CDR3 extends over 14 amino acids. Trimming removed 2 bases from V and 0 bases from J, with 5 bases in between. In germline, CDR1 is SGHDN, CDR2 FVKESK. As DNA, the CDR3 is TGTGCCAGCAGCCAAACTAGCTCCTACAATGAGCAGTTCTTC. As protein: CASSQTSSYNEQFF.

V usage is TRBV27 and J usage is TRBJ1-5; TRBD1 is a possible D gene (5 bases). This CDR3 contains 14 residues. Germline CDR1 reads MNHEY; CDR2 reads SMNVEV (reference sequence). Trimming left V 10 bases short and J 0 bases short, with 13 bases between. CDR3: CATKGFGSNQPQHF. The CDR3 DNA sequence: TGTGCCACCAAGGGGTTTGGTAGCAATCAGCCCCAGCATTTT.